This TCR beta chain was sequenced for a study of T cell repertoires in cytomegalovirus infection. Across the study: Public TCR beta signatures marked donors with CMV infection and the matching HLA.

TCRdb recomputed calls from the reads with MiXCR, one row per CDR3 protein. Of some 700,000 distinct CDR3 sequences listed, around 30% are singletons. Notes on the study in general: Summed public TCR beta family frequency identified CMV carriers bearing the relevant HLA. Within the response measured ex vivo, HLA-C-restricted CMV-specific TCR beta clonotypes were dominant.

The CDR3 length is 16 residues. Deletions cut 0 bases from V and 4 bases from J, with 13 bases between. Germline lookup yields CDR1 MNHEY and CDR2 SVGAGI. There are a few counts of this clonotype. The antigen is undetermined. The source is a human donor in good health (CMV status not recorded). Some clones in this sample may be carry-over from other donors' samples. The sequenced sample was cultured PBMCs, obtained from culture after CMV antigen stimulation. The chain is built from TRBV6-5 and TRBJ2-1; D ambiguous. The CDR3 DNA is TGTGCCAGCAGTTACTCGGTCCCTGTATCATACAATGAGCAGTTCTTC. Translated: CASSYSVPVSYNEQFF.